The 3 T cell receptor beta chains in this list originate from one sample, sequenced in a study of cytomegalovirus exposure and HLA in healthy donors. It was with 60 Vbeta and 13 Jbeta primers that the PCR ran. The method was immunoSEQ multiplex PCR; TCRdb's version includes in-frame clones alone and lacks a portion of them. The sample includes about 120,000 clones, about 74% of them seen just once. The sequencing input was PBMCs. Receptors originate from a female donor in good health and CMV-seronegative.

This clone was seen a single time. The chain links TRBV6-4 to TRBJ1-6; TRBD1 is a possible D gene (6 bases). CDR1 is MRHNA and CDR2 is SNTAGT in the germline V gene. The V end lost 0 bases, the J end lost 6 bases, and 9 bases lay between the germline ends. The CDR3 runs 15 residues. CDR3 nucleotide sequence: TGTGCCAGCAGTGACTCGGACAGAATTAATTCACCCCTCCACTTT. It codes for CASSDSDRINSPLHF.

V and J are TRBV27 and TRBJ1-3; D unclear. The germline CDR1 and CDR2 sequences are MNHEY and SMNVEV (reference sequence). V was shortened by 2 bases and J by 2 bases, with 10 bases between the two germline ends. The CDR3 has 15 residues. The CDR3 sequence is CASSLVFGAGNTIYF. The CDR3 region has the DNA TGTGCCAGCAGTTTAGTTTTCGGGGCTGGAAACACCATATATTTT.

V and J are TRBV5-6 and TRBJ1-2; 8 nucleotides line up with TRBD1. This CDR3 contains 13 residues. Germline assignment: CDR1 SGHDT and CDR2 YYEEEE. The V segment lost 4 bases and the J segment 13 bases; nucleotides outside the gene matches: 12. CDR3: CASSLDRDELGTF. The CDR3 bases are TGTGCCAGCAGCCTGGACAGGGATGAGCTTGGCACCTTC. The full variable domain, completed using reference TRBV5-6 and TRBJ1-2, is DAGVTQSPTHLIKTRGQQVTLRCSPKSGHDTVSWYQQALGQGPQFIFQYYEEEERQRGNFPDRFSGHQFPNYSSELNVNALLLGDSALYLCASSLDRDELGTFGSGTRLTVV.